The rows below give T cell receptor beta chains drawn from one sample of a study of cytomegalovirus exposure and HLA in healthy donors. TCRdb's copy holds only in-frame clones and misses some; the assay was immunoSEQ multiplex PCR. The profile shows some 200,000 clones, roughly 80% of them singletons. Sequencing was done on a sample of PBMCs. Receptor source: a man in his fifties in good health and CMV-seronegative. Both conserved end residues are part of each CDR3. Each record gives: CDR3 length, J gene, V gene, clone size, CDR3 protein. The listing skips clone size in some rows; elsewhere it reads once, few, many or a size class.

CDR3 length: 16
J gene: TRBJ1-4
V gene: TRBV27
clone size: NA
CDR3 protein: CASSPTDTATNEKLFF

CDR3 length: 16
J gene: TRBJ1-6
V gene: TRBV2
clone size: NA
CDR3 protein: CASRFAGGGGNSPLHF

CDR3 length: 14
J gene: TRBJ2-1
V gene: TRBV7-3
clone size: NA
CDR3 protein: CASSLTGGPREQFF

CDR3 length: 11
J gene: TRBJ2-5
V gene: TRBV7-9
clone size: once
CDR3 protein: CASSPDRRPYF

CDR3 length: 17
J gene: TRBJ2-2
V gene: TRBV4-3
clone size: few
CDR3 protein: CASSFRGQGSDTGELFF

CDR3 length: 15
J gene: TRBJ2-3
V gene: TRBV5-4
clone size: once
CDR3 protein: CASSWDRGSTDTQYF

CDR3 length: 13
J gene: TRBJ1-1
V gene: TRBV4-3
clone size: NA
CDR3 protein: CASSQEGTPRAFF

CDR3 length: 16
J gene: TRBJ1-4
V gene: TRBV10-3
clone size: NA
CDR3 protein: CAISGDRTTTNEKLFF

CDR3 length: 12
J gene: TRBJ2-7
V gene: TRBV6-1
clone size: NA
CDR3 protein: CASSEGPYEQYF

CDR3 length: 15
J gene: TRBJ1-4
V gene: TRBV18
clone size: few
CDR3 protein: CASSNNQGAEEKLFF

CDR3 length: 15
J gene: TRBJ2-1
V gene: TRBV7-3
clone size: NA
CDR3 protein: CASSRTSGGAEEQFF

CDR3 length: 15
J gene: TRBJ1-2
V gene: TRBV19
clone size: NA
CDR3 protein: CASRPPSTAYYGYTF

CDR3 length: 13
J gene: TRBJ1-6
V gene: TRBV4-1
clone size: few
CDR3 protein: CASSQDQFSPLHF

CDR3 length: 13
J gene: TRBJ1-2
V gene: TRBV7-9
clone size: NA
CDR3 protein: CASSLQGNYGYTF

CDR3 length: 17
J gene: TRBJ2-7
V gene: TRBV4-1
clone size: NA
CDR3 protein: CASSQDSAPGVSYEQYF

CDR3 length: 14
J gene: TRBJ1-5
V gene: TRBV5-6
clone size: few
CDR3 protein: CASSLGGRDQPQHF

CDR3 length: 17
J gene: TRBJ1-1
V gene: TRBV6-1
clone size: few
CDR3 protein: CASSEGDRGRRNTEAFF

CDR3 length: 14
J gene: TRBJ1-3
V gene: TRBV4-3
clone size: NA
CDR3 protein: CASSQEQSGNTIYF

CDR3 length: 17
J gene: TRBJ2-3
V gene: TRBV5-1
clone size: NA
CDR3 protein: CASSSLAGVGFLDTQYF

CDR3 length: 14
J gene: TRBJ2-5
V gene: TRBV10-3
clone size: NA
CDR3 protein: CAISEGTGVKTQYF

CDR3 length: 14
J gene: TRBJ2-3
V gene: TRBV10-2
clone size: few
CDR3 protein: CASSETPQEDTQYF

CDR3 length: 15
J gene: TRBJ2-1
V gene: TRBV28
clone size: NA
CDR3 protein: CASSLGLAAYNEQFF

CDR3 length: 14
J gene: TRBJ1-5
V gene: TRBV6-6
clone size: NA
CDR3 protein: CASSPSARGQPQHF

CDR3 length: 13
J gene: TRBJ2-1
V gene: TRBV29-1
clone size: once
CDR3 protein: CSVKTGIHNEQFF

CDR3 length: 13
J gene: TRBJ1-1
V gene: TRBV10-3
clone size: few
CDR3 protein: CAISEFEKTEAFF

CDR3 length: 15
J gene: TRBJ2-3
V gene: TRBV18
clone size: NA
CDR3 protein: CASSPTGGYTDTQYF

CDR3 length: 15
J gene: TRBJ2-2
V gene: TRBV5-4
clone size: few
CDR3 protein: CASSVSGRYTGELFF

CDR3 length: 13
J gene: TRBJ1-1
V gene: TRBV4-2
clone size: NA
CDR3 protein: CASDRGAYTEAFF

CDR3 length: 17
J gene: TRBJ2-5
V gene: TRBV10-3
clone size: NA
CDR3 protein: CAISDLAGGLVEETQYF

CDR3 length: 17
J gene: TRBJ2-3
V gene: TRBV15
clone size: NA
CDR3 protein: CATSRRGLAGAPDTQYF

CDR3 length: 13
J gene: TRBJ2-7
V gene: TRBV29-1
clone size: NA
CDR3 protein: CSGSGTGLYEQYF